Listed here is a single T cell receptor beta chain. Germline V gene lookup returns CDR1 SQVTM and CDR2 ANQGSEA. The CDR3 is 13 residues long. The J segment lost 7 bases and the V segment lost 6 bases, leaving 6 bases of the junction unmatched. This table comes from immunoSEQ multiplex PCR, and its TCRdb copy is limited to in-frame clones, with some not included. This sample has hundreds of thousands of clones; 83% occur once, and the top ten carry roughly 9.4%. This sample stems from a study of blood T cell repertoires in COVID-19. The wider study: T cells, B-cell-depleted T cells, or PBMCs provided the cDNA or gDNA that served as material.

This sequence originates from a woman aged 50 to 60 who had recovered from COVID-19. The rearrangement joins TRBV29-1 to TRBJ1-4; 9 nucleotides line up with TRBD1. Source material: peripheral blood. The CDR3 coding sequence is TGCAGCGTCCCGGACAGGGGACTTGAAAAACTGTTTTTT. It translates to CSVPDRGLEKLFF.